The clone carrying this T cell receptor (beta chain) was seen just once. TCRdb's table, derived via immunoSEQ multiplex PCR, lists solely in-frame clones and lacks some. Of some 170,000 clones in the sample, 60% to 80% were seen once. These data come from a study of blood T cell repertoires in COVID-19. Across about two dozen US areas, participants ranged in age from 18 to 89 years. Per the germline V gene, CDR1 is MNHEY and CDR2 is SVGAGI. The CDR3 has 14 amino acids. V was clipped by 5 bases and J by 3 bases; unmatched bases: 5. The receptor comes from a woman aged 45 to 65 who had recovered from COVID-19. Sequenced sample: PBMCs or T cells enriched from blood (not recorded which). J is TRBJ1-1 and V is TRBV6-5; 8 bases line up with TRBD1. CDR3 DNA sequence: TGTGCCAGCAGTCCGCAGGGGGCCTACACTGAAGCTTTCTTT. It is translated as CASSPQGAYTEAFF.